The sequence of this TCR beta chain was determined in a study of blood T cell repertoires in COVID-19. About the study: The United States, Italy and Spain provided the acute and convalescent COVID-19 samples. The analysed material was cDNA or gDNA that came from T cells, B-cell-depleted T cells, or PBMCs.

Germline values: CDR1 SGHTA, CDR2 FQGNSA. The ends lost 7 bases at V and 5 bases at J; junction bases unmatched: 14. This CDR3 region has 16 residues. This clone has just a few counts. How the authors handled the data: The authors estimated nucleated cell counts from reference gene primer amplification. This table comes from immunoSEQ multiplex PCR, and its TCRdb copy is limited to in-frame clones, with some not included. The V and J calls and clone size were taken over from that table, and D and trimming were inferred from the DNA. The data hold roughly 90,000 clones, with 89% observed a single time.

The chain employs TRBV7-2 and TRBJ2-3, with TRBD1 matching 8 bases. Sequencing was performed on peripheral blood. This receptor was obtained from a man aged 50 or older with acute or convalescent COVID-19. The CDR3 protein is CASNSNRGTGGDTQYF. The CDR3 bases are TGTGCCAGCAACTCTAACAGGGGCACAGGGGGAGATACGCAGTATTTT.